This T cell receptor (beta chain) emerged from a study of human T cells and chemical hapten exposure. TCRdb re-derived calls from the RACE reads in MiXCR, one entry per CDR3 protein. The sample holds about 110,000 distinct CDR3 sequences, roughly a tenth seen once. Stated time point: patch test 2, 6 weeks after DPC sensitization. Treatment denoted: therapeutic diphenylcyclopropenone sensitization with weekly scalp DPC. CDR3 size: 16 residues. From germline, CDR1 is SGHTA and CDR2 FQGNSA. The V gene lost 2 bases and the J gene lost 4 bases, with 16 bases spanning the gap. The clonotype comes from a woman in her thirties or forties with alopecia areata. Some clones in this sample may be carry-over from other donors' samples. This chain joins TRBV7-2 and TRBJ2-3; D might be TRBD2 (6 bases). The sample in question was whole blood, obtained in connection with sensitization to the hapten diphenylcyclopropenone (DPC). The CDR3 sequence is CASSLWEAVGADTQYF. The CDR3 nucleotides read TGTGCCAGCAGCTTATGGGAGGCCGTGGGAGCAGATACGCAGTATTTT.